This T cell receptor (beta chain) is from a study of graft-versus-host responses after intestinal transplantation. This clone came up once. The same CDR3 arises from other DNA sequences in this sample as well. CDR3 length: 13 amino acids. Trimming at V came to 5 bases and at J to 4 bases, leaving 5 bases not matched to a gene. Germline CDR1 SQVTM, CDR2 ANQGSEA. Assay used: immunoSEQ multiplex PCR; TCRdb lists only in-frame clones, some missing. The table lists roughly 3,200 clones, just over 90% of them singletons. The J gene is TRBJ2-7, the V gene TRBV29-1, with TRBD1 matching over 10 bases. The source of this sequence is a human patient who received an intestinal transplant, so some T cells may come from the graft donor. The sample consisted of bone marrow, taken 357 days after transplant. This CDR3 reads CSVRDRGGYEQYF. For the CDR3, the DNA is TGCAGCGTTAGGGACAGGGGAGGGTACGAGCAGTACTTC.